There are a few counts of the clone carrying this TCR beta chain. The sample is drawn from a study of blood T cell repertoires in COVID-19. Looking at the study overall: Samples representing acute and convalescent COVID-19 were sourced from the United States, Italy and Spain. The cDNA or gDNA used as material had been derived from T cells, B-cell-depleted T cells, or PBMCs.

This CDR3 has 14 amino acids. Germline V gene lookup returns CDR1 SEHNR and CDR2 FQNEAQ (reference sequence). Trimming pared 4 bases from V and 9 bases from J, leaving 17 bases between. Clones were read by immunoSEQ multiplex PCR, and TCRdb kept only the in-frame ones, dropping some. The sample has around 310,000 clones; almost 90% are singletons. Sequencing was carried out using peripheral blood. The TCR comes from a woman aged 40 to 49 with COVID-19, enrolled during active disease. J is TRBJ2-3 and V is TRBV7-9, with D perhaps TRBD2 (6 bases). The CDR3 here is CASSSGLPERTQYF. DNA of the CDR3: TGTGCCAGCAGCTCGGGACTCCCGGAGCGGACGCAGTATTTT.